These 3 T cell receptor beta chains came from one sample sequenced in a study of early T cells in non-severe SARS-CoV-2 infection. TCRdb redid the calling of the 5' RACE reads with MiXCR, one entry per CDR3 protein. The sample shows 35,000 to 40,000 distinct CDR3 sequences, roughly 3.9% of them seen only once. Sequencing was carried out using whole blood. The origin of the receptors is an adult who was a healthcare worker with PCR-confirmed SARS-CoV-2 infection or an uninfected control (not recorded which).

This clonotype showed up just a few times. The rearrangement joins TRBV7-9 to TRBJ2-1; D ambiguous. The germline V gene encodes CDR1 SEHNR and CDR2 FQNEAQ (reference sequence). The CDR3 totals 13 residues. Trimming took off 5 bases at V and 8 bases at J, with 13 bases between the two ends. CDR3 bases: TGTGCCAGCAGCCTCATTCCAAAGGATGAGCAGTTCTTC. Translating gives CASSLIPKDEQFF. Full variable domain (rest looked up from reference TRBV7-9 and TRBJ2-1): DTGVSQNPRHKITKRGQNVTFRCDPISEHNRLYWYRQTLGQGPEFLTYFQNEAQLEKSRLLSDRFSAERPKGSFSTLEIQRTEQGDSAMYLCASSLIPKDEQFFGPGTRLTVL.

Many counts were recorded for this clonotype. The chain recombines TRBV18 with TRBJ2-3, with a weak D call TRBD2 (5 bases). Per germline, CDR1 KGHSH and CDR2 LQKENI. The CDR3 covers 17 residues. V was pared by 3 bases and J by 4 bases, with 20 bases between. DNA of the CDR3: TGTGCCAGCTCACCTCTAGAGGGAAGAATACTCCCAGATACGCAGTATTTT. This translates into CASSPLEGRILPDTQYF.

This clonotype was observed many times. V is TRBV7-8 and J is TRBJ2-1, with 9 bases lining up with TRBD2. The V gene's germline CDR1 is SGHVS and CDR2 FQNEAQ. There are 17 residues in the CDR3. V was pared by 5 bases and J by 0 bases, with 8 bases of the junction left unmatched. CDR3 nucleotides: TGTGCCAGCAGCATACTCCTAGCGGGGAGCTCCTACAATGAGCAGTTCTTC. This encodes CASSILLAGSSYNEQFF. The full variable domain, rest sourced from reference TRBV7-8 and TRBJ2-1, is GAGVSQSPRYKVAKRGQDVALRCDPISGHVSLFWYQQALGQGPEFLTYFQNEAQLDKSGLPSDRFFAERPEGSVSTLKIQRTQQEDSAVYLCASSILLAGSSYNEQFFGPGTRLTVL.